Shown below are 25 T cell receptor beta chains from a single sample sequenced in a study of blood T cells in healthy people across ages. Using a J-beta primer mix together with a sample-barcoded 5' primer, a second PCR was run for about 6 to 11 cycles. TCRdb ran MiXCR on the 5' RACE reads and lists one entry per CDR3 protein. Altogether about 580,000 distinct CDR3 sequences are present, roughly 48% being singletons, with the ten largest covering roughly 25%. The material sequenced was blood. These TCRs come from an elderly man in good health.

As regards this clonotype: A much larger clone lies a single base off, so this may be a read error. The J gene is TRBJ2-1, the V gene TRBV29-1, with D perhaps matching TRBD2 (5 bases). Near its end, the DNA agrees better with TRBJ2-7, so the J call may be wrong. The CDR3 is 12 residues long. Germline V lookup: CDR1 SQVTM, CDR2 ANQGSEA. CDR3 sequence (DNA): TGCAGCGTTGAGGACTCCTACAATGAGCAGTACTTC. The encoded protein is CSVEDSYNEQYF.

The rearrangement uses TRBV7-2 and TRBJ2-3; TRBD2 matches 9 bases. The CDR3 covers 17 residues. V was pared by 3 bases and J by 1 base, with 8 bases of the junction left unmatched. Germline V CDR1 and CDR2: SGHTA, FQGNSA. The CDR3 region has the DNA TGTGCCAGCAGCTTCCTAGCGGGGTATAGTGGCACAGATACGCAGTATTTT. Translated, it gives CASSFLAGYSGTDTQYF.

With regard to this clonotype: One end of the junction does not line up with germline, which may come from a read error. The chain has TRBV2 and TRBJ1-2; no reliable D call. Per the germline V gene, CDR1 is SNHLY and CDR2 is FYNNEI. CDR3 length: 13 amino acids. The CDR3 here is CASSAAPNYGYTF. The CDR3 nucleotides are TGTGCCAGCAGTGCGGCCCCTAACTACGGCTACACCTTC.

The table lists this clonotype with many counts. The CDR3 DNA follows: TGCGCCAGCAGCTTGACTACAGGCTCCTATGGCTACACCTTC. Protein: CASSLTTGSYGYTF. This chain links TRBV5-1 with TRBJ1-2, with D perhaps matching TRBD1 (5 bases). This CDR3 is 14 amino acids long. V was trimmed by 1 base and J by 4 bases, leaving 11 bases between them. Per the germline V gene, CDR1 is SGHRS and CDR2 is YFSETQ.

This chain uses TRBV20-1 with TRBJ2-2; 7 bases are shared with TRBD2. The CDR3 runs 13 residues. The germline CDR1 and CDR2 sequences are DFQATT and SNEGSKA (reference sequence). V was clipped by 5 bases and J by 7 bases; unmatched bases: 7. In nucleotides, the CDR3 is TGCAGTGCTCAGGCGGGAGTGGTCGGGGAGCTGTTTTTT. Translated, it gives CSAQAGVVGELFF.

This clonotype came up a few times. This CDR3 is CSARDGGEGPYEQYF. CDR3 DNA sequence: TGCAGTGCTAGAGATGGGGGGGAGGGCCCCTACGAGCAGTACTTC. The chain carries TRBV20-1 and TRBJ2-7; TRBD2 agrees at 7 bases. The germline gives CDR1 DFQATT, CDR2 SNEGSKA (reference sequence). This CDR3 has 15 residues. Trimming removed 0 bases from V and 2 bases from J; junction bases left unmatched: 7.

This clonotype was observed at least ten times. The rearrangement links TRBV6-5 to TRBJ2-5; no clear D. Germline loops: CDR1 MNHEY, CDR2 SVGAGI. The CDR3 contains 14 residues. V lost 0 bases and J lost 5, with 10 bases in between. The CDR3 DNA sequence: TGTGCCAGCAGTTACTCAGGGCCACCGGAGACCCAGTACTTC. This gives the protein CASSYSGPPETQYF.

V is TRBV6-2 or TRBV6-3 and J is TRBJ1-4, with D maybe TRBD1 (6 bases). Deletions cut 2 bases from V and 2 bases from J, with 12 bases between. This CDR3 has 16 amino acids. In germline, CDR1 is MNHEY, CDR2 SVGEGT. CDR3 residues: CASSYHRESTNEKLFF. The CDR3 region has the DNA TGTGCCAGCAGTTACCACAGGGAGTCGACTAATGAAAAACTGTTTTTT.

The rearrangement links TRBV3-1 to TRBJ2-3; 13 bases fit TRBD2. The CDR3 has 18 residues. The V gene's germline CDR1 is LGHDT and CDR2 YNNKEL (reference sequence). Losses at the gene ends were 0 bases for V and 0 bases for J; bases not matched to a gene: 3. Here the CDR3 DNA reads TGTGCCAGCAGCCAAGAACTAGCGGGAGGGACTAGCACAGATACGCAGTATTTT. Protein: CASSQELAGGTSTDTQYF.

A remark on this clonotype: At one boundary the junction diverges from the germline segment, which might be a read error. In DNA, the CDR3 is TGTGCCAGCGGCTTGTTTGGACTAGCGGGAGCCCTCCCAGATACGCAGTATTTT. This codes for CASGLFGLAGALPDTQYF. The V call is TRBV7-2, the J call TRBJ2-3; TRBD2 matches at 13 bases. The CDR3 contains 18 residues. In germline, CDR1 is SGHTA, CDR2 FQGNSA.

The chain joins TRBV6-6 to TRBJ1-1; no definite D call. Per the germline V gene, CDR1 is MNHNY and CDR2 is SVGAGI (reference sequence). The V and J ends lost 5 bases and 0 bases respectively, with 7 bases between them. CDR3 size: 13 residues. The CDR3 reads CASSDGMNTEAFF. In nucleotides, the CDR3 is TGTGCCAGCAGTGATGGCATGAACACTGAAGCTTTCTTT.

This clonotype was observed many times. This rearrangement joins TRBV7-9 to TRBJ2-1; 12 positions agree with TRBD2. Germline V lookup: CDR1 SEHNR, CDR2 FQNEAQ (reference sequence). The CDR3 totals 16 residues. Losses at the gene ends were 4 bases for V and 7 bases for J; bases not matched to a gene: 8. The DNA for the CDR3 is TGTGCCAGCAGCTCCCGAACTAGCGGGGGGATGAATGAGCAGTTCTTC. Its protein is CASSSRTSGGMNEQFF.

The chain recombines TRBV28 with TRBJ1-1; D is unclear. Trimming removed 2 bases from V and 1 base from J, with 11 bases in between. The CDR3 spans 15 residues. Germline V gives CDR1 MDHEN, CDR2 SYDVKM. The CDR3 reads CASSLGRSRNTEAFF. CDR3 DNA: TGTGCCAGCAGTTTAGGGCGGAGCAGGAACACTGAAGCTTTCTTT.

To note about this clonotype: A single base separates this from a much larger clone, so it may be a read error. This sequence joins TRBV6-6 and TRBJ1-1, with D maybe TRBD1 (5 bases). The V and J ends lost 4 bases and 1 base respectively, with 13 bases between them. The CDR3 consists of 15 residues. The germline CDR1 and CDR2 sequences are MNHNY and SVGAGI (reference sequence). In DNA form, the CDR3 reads TGTGCCAGCAGTTCGATACGGGGGTGGAACACTGAAGCTTTCTTT. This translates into CASSSIRGWNTEAFF.

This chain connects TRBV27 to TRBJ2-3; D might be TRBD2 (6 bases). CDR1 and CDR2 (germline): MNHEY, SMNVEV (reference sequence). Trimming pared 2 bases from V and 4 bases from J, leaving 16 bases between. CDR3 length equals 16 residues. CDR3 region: CASSLAPGRRSDTQYF. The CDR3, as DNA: TGTGCCAGCAGTTTAGCCCCAGGGAGGCGATCAGATACGCAGTATTTT.

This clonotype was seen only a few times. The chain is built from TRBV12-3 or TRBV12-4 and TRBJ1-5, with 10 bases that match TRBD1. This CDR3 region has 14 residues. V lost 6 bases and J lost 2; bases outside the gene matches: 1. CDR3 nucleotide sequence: TGTGCCAGCAGGGGGACAGGGGGCAATCAGCCCCAGCATTTT. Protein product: CASRGTGGNQPQHF.

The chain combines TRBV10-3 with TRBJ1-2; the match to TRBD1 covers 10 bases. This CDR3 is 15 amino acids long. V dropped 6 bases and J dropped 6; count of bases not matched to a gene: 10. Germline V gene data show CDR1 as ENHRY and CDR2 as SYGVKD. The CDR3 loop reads CAIRPDRGKENGYTF. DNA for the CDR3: TGTGCCATCAGACCGGACAGGGGGAAAGAAAATGGCTACACCTTC.

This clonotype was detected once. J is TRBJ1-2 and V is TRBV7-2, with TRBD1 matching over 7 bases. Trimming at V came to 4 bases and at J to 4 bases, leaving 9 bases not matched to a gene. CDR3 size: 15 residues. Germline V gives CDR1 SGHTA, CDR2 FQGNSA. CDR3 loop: CASSSQGTLLYGYTF. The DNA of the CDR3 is TGTGCCAGCAGCTCACAGGGGACTCTCCTCTATGGCTACACCTTC.

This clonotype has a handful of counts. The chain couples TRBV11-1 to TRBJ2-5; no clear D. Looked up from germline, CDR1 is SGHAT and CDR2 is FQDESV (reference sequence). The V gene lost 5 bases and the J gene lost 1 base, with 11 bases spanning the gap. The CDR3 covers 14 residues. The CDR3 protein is CASSIRHIQETQYF. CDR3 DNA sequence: TGTGCCAGCAGCATTAGACATATCCAAGAGACCCAGTACTTC.

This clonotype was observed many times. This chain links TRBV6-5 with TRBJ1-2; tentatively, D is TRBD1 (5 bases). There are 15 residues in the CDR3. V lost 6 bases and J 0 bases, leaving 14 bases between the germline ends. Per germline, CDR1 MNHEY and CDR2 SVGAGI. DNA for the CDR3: TGTGCCAGCAGCTCCCCCGGGACCGCTAACTATGGCTACACCTTC. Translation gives CASSSPGTANYGYTF.

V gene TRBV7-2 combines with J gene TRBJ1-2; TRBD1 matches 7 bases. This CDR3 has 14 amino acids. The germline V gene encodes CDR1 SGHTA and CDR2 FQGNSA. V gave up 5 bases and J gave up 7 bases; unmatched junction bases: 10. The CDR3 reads CASSTTTGLAGYTF. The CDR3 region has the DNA TGTGCCAGCAGCACAACGACAGGGCTCGCTGGCTACACCTTC.

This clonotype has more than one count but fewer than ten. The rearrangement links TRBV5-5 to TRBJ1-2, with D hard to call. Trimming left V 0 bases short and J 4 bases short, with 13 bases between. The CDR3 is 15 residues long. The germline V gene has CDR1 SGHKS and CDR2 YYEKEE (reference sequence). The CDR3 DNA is TGTGCCAGCAGCTTGGAAGGCAGCTCATTCTATGGCTACACCTTC. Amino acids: CASSLEGSSFYGYTF.

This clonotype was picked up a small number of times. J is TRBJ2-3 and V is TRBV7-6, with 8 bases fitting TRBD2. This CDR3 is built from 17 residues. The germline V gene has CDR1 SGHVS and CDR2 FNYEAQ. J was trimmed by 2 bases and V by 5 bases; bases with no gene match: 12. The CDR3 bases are TGTGCCAGCAGCCCTAGGTCGGGGGGGCTGATCACAGATACGCAGTATTTT. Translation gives CASSPRSGGLITDTQYF.

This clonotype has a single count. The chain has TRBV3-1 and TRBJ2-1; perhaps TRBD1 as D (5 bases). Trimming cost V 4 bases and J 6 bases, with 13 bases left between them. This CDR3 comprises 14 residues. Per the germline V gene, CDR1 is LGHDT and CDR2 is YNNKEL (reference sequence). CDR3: CASSLVGAINEQFF. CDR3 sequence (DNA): TGTGCCAGCAGCCTGGTAGGGGCTATCAATGAGCAGTTCTTC.

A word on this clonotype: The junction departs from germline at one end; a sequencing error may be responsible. The CDR3 sequence: CASSITGTSYNEQYF. DNA of the CDR3: TGCGCCAGCAGCATCACCGGGACTAGCTACAATGAGCAGTACTTC. The rearrangement links TRBV7-8 to TRBJ2-1; 9 positions match TRBD2. The J call may be incorrect, as the DNA end agrees better with TRBJ2-7. The germline gives CDR1 SGHVS, CDR2 FQNEAQ. The CDR3 runs to 15 residues.